Shown below are 9 T cell receptor beta chains from a single sample sequenced in a study of cytomegalovirus exposure and HLA in healthy donors. It was with 60 Vbeta and 13 Jbeta primers that the PCR ran. Generated by immunoSEQ multiplex PCR, the TCRdb table keeps only in-frame clones and is missing some. The sample has around 200,000 clones, around three quarters seen once. Sequencing used PBMCs. The origin of the receptors is a woman aged 45-65 years in good health and CMV-seronegative.

This chain connects TRBV6-1 to TRBJ2-7; TRBD1 aligns across 9 bases. Trimming at V came to 4 bases and at J to 1 base, leaving 5 bases not matched to a gene. The CDR3 runs 15 residues. The germline gives CDR1 MNHNS, CDR2 SASEGT. CDR3 amino acids: CASSVRQGVSYEQYF. DNA of the CDR3: TGTGCCAGCAGTGTAAGACAGGGGGTTTCCTACGAGCAGTACTTC.

The chain has TRBV27 and TRBJ1-3; D is possibly TRBD1 (6 bases). Germline V gene sequence: CDR1 MNHEY, CDR2 SMNVEV (reference sequence). Trimming pared 5 bases from V and 2 bases from J, leaving 7 bases between. The CDR3 loop spans 13 amino acids. CDR3: CASSAGAGNTIYF. The CDR3 region has the DNA TGTGCCAGCAGTGCAGGGGCTGGAAACACCATATATTTT.

This chain links TRBV6-5 with TRBJ2-7; 8 positions match TRBD1. Germline CDR1 reads MNHEY; CDR2 reads SVGAGI. The CDR3 consists of 15 residues. Trimming at V came to 5 bases and at J to 2 bases, leaving 8 bases not matched to a gene. CDR3 DNA: TGTGCCAGCAGTCTTGGACAGGGTAACACCTACGAGCAGTACTTC. Translated, it gives CASSLGQGNTYEQYF.

The chain uses TRBV7-8 and TRBJ2-7; D remains ambiguous. Trimming stripped 1 base from V and 2 bases from J, with 9 bases between. Germline V gene sequence: CDR1 SGHVS, CDR2 FQNEAQ. There are 14 residues in the CDR3. CDR3 in DNA: TGTGCCAGCAGCTTAGGACCCACAGCCTACGAGCAGTACTTC. This sequence encodes CASSLGPTAYEQYF.

On this clone itself: Without the conserved terminal phenylalanine or tryptophan, this CDR3 likely stems from a read error. CDR3 coding DNA: TGCGCCAGCAGCTTGTCCGCGTGGAGCCGAAATGAAAAACTGTTTTGT. Translation gives CASSLSAWSRNEKLFC. This sequence joins TRBV5-1 and TRBJ1-4; D gene ambiguous. Trimming shortened V by 1 base and J by 5 bases, and 15 bases separated the two germline ends. In germline, CDR1 is SGHRS, CDR2 YFSETQ. The CDR3 has 16 residues.

The CDR3 loop is CASSYSRGSGYTF. DNA for the CDR3: TGTGCCAGCAGTTACTCGAGAGGGAGCGGCTACACCTTC. The chain combines TRBV6-6 with TRBJ1-2; no reliable D call. Trimming pared 0 bases from V and 8 bases from J, leaving 10 bases between. Per germline, CDR1 MNHNY and CDR2 SVGAGI (reference sequence). CDR3 size: 13 residues.

The gene calls are TRBV6-1 and TRBJ2-5; TRBD2 agrees at 11 bases. The closer fit of TRBJ2-7 to the DNA end suggests the J call may be wrong. This CDR3 spans 14 amino acids. From germline, CDR1 is MNHNS and CDR2 SASEGT. The CDR3 coding sequence is TGTGCCAGCAAGGCCGGGACTAGCGGCTACGAGCAGTACTTC. Its protein is CASKAGTSGYEQYF.

The rearrangement joins TRBV5-1 to TRBJ1-1, with D possibly being TRBD1 (6 bases). The V gene lost 6 bases and the J gene lost 0 bases, with 21 bases spanning the gap. The CDR3 sequence is 17 residues long. Germline assignment: CDR1 SGHRS and CDR2 YFSETQ. CDR3 in amino acids: CASTNGRGQLLNTEAFF. The DNA for the CDR3 is TGCGCCAGCACAAATGGAAGGGGACAACTTCTGAACACTGAAGCTTTCTTT.

CDR3 sequence reads: CASSYKADQPQHF. The CDR3 DNA follows: TGTGCCAGCAGCTACAAGGCGGATCAGCCCCAGCATTTT. The V call is TRBV7-2, the J call TRBJ1-5; the D is unclear. Trimming took off 4 bases at V and 5 bases at J, with 9 bases between the two ends. Germline values: CDR1 SGHTA, CDR2 FQGNSA. The CDR3 contains 13 residues.